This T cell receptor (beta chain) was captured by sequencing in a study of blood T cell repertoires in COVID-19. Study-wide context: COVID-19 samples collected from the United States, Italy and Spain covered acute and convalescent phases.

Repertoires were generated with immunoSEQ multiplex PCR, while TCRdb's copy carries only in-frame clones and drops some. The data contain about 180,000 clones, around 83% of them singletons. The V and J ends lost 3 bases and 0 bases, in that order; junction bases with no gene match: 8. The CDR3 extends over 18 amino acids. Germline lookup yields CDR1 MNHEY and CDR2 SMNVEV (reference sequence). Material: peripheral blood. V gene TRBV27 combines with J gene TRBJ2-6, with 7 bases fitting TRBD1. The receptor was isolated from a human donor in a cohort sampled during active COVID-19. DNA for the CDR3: TGTGCCAGCAGTTTTGACAGGGAACCCACCTCTGGGGCCAACGTCCTGACTTTC. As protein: CASSFDREPTSGANVLTF.